A selection of T cell receptor beta chains follows, all from one sample in a study of control samples from healthy donors and cancer patients. The repertoire was sequenced with immunoSEQ multiplex PCR; TCRdb's copy has only in-frame clones and lacks some. Here the sample spans about 130,000 clones, 70% to 90% being singletons. Sequencing used blood. The receptors originated from a middle-aged man in good health. The CDR3 runs from the conserved cysteine through the conserved F or W. Fields, in order: CDR3 protein, CDR3 DNA, J gene, V gene, clone size, D gene. The D gene is left open where the match is weak. Rows give clone size only sometimes, using once, few, many, or a class for an expanded clone.

CDR3aa: CASRRQGKNYGYTF
CDR3nt: TGTGCCAGCAGGAGACAGGGGAAGAACTATGGCTACACCTTC
j_gene: TRBJ1-2
v_gene: TRBV28
abundance: NA
d_gene: TRBD1

CDR3aa: CASSPREAGGLDTQYF
CDR3nt: TGTGCCAGCTCACCACGAGAAGCGGGGGGGCTGGATACGCAGTATTTT
j_gene: TRBJ2-3
v_gene: TRBV18
abundance: NA
d_gene: TRBD2

CDR3aa: CASSMGVNTIYF
CDR3nt: TGTGCCAGTAGTATGGGGGTCAACACCATATATTTT
j_gene: TRBJ1-3
v_gene: TRBV19
abundance: NA
d_gene: NA

CDR3aa: CASSAAYEQYF
CDR3nt: TGTGCCAGCAGTGCTGCTTACGAGCAGTACTTC
j_gene: TRBJ2-7
v_gene: TRBV2
abundance: NA
d_gene: NA

CDR3aa: CASSVRQVNSPLHF
CDR3nt: TGTGCCAGCAGCGTACGGCAAGTTAATTCACCCCTCCACTTT
j_gene: TRBJ1-6
v_gene: TRBV9
abundance: NA
d_gene: NA

CDR3aa: CASSALPGQGEVYEQYF
CDR3nt: TGTGCCAGCAGTGCCCTACCGGGACAGGGTGAGGTCTACGAGCAGTACTTC
j_gene: TRBJ2-7
v_gene: TRBV6-1
abundance: once
d_gene: TRBD1

CDR3aa: CASSGSGEQYF
CDR3nt: TGTGCCAGCAGTGGCAGCGGGGAGCAGTACTTC
j_gene: TRBJ2-7
v_gene: TRBV27
abundance: NA
d_gene: NA

CDR3aa: CASSLTGGTGELFF
CDR3nt: TGTGCCAGCAGCTTAACCGGGGGCACCGGGGAGCTGTTTTTT
j_gene: TRBJ2-2
v_gene: TRBV7-8
abundance: NA
d_gene: NA

CDR3aa: CASSPGGHEQYF
CDR3nt: TGTGCCAGCTCACCTGGGGGCCACGAGCAGTACTTC
j_gene: TRBJ2-7
v_gene: TRBV18
abundance: NA
d_gene: NA

CDR3aa: CASSLRGQGRGTGELFF
CDR3nt: TGTGCCAGCAGCTTACGGGGACAGGGTCGTGGCACCGGGGAGCTGTTTTTT
j_gene: TRBJ2-2
v_gene: TRBV7-3
abundance: NA
d_gene: TRBD1

CDR3aa: CASSSASGTGGGYEQYF
CDR3nt: TGTGCCAGCAGTTCTGCTAGCGGGACAGGGGGTGGGTACGAGCAGTACTTC
j_gene: TRBJ2-7
v_gene: TRBV28
abundance: NA
d_gene: TRBD1

CDR3aa: CASSEVRDRGLPAFF
CDR3nt: TGTGCCAGCAGTGAAGTCCGGGACAGGGGGCTCCCAGCTTTCTTT
j_gene: TRBJ1-1
v_gene: TRBV6-1
abundance: NA
d_gene: TRBD1

CDR3aa: CASSYGRGQGSSPLHF
CDR3nt: TGTGCCAGCAGCTATGGCCGCGGGCAGGGCAGCTCACCCCTCCACTTT
j_gene: TRBJ1-6
v_gene: TRBV7-2
abundance: NA
d_gene: NA

CDR3aa: CASFPRRVRTDTQYF
CDR3nt: TGTGCCAGCTTCCCCCGGAGGGTTCGCACAGATACGCAGTATTTT
j_gene: TRBJ2-3
v_gene: TRBV28
abundance: NA
d_gene: NA